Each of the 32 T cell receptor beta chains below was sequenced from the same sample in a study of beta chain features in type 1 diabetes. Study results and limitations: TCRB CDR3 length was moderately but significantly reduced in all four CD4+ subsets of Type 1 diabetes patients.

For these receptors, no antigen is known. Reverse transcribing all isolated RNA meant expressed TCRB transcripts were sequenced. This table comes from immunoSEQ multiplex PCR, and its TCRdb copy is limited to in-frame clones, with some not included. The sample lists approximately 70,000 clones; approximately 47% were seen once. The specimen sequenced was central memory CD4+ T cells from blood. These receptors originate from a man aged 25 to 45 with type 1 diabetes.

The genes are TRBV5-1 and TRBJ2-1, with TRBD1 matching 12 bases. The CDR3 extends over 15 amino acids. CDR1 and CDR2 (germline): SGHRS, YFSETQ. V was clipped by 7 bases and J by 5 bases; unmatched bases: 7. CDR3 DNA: TGCGCCAGCGCCTCCGGGACAGGGGGCAACAATGAGCAGTTCTTC. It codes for CASASGTGGNNEQFF.

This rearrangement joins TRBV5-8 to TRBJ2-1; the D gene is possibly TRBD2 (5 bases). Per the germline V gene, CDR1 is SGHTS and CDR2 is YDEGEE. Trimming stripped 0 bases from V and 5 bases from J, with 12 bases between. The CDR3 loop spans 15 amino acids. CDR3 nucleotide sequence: TGTGCCAGCAGCTTGGGACTAAGGACCCACAATGAGCAGTTCTTC. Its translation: CASSLGLRTHNEQFF.

CDR3 nucleotide sequence: TGTGCCAGCAGCAAAGGGCAGGGTGGGTGGTGTAATGAAAAACTGTTTTTT. This codes for CASSKGQGGWCNEKLFF. The chain employs TRBV21-1 and TRBJ1-4; the D call in the table, TRBD1, was not verified against the DNA. TRBV21-1 is termed a pseudogene. The CDR3 covers 17 residues.

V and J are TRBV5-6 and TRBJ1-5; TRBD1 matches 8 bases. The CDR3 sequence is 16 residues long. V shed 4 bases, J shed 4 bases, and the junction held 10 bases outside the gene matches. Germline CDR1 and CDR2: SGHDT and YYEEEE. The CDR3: CASSRGFRDRNQPQHF. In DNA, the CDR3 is TGTGCCAGCAGCCGAGGATTCCGGGACAGGAATCAGCCCCAGCATTTT.

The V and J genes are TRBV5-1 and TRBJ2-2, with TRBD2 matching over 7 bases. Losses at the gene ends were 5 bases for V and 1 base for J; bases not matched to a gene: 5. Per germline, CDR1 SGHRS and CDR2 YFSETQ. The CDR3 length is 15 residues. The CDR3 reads CASREAGENTGELFF. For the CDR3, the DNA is TGCGCCAGCAGAGAGGCGGGGGAGAACACCGGGGAGCTGTTTTTT.

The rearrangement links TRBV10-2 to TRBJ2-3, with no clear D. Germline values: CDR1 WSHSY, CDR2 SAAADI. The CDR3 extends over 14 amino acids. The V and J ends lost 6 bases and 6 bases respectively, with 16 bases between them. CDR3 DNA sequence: TGCGCCAGCAGCATGACTGGATTCAGCGATACGCAGTATTTT. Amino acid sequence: CASSMTGFSDTQYF.

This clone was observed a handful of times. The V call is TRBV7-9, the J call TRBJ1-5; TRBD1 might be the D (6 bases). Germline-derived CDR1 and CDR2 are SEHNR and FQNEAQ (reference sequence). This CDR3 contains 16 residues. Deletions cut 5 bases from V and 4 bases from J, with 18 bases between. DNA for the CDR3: TGTGCCAGCAGCCGAGAAGTGGGGGCACTTAATCAGCCCCAGCATTTT. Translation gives CASSREVGALNQPQHF.

The CDR3 loop is CSVKPGQGVGNTEAFF. CDR3 DNA sequence: TGCAGCGTTAAACCGGGACAGGGAGTAGGGAACACTGAAGCTTTCTTT. The V and J genes are TRBV29-1 and TRBJ1-1, with 9 bases matching TRBD1. The CDR3 totals 16 residues. V was clipped by 5 bases and J by 1 base; unmatched bases: 11. Germline V gene lookup returns CDR1 SQVTM and CDR2 ANQGSEA.

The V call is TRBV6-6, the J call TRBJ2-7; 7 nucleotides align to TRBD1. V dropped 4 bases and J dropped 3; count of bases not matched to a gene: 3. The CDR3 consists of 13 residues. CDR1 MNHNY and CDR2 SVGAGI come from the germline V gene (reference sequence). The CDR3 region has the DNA TGTGCCAGCAGTTTAACAGGGGACTACGAGCAGTACTTC. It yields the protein CASSLTGDYEQYF.

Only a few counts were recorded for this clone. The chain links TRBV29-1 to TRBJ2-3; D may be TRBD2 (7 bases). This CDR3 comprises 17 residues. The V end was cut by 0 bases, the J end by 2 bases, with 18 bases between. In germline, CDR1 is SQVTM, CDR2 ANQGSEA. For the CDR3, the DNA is TGCAGCGTTGAAGATCTTAAAAGGGCGGGGGCCACAGATACGCAGTATTTT. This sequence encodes CSVEDLKRAGATDTQYF.

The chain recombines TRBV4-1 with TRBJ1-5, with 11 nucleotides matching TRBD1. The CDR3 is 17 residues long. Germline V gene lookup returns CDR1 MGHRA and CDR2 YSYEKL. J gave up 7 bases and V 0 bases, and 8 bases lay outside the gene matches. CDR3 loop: CASSQDRGQGVGQPQHF. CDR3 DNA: TGCGCCAGCAGCCAAGATCGGGGACAGGGGGTAGGACAGCCCCAGCATTTT.

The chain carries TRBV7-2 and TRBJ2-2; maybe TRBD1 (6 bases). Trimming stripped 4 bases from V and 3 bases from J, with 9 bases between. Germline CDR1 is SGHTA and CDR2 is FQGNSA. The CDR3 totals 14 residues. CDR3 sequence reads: CASSSYRDTGELFF. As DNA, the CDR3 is TGTGCCAGCAGCTCCTACAGGGACACCGGGGAGCTGTTTTTT.

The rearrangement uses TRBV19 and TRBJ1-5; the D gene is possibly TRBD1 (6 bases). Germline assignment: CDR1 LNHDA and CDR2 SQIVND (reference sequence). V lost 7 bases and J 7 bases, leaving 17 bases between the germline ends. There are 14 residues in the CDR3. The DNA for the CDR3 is TGTGCCAGTAAAACCGGACAGTCAGGGCAGCCCCAGCATTTT. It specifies CASKTGQSGQPQHF.

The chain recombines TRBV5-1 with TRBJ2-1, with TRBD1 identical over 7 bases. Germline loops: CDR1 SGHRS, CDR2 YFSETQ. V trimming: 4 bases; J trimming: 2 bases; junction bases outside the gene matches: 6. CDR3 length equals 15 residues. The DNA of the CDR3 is TGCGCCAGCAGCCAGTTACAGGGGACCTACAATGAGCAGTTCTTC. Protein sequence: CASSQLQGTYNEQFF.

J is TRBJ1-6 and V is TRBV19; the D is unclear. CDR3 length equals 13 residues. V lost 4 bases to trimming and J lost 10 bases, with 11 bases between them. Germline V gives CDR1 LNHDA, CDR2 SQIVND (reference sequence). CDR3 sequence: CASSNEAGSPLHF. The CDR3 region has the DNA TGTGCCAGTAGTAACGAGGCGGGCTCACCCCTCCACTTT.

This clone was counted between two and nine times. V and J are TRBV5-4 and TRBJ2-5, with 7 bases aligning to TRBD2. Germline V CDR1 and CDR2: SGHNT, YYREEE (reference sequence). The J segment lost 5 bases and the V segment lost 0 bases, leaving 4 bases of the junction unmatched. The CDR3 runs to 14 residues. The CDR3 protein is CASSLAGRGETQYF. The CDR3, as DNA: TGTGCCAGCAGCTTGGCCGGGCGGGGGGAGACCCAGTACTTC.

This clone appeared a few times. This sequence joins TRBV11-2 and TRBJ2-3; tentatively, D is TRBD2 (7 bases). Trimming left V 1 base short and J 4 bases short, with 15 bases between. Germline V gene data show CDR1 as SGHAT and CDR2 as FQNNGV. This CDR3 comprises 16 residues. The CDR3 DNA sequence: TGTGCCAGCAGCTTAGCTATGGCGGGGGCATCAGATACGCAGTATTTT. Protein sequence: CASSLAMAGASDTQYF.

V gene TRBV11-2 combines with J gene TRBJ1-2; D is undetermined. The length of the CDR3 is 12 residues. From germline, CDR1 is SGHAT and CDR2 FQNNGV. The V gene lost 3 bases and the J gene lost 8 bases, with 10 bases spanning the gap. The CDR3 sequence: CASSFNFYGYTF. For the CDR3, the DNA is TGTGCCAGCAGCTTCAACTTCTACGGCTACACCTTC. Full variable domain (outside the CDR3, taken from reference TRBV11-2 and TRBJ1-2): EAGVAQSPRYKIIEKRQSVAFWCNPISGHATLYWYQQILGQGPKLLIQFQNNGVVDDSQLPKDRFSAERLKGVDSTLKIQPAKLEDSAVYLCASSFNFYGYTFGSGTRLTVV.

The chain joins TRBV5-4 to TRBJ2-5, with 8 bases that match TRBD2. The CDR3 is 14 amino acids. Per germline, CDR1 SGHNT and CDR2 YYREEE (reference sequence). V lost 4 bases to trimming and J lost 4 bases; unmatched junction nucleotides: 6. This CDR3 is CASSLRGGGETQYF. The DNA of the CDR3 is TGTGCCAGCAGCCTCCGGGGGGGAGGAGAGACCCAGTACTTC.

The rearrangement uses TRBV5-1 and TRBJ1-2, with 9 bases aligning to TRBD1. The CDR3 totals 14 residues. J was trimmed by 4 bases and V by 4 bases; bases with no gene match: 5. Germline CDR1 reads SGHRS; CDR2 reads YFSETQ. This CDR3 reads CASSGGQGTYGYTF. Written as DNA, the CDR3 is TGCGCCAGCAGCGGAGGACAGGGGACCTATGGCTACACCTTC.

Here the CDR3 DNA reads TGTGCCTGGAGTGTAGGTCCTGACAGGGGAGATCAGCCCCAGCATTTT. The encoded protein is CAWSVGPDRGDQPQHF. The chain uses TRBV30 and TRBJ1-5, with 8 bases lining up with TRBD1. Looked up from germline, CDR1 is GTSNPN and CDR2 is SVGIG (reference sequence). The CDR3 runs 16 residues. Trimming at V came to 0 bases and at J to 5 bases, leaving 9 bases not matched to a gene.

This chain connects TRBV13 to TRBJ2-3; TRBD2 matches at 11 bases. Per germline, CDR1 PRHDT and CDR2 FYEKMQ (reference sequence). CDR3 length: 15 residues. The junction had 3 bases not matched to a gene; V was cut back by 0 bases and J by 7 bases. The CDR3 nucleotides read TGTGCCAGCAGCTTAGGCCCTAGCGGGGGGTATACGCAGTATTTT. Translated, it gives CASSLGPSGGYTQYF.

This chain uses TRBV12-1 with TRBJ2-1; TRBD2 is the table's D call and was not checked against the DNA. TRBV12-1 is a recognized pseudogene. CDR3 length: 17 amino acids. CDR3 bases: TGTGCCAGCAGCTCCCTGACTAGCGGGGGGCCGGCCAATGAGCAGTTCTTC. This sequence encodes CASSSLTSGGPANEQFF.

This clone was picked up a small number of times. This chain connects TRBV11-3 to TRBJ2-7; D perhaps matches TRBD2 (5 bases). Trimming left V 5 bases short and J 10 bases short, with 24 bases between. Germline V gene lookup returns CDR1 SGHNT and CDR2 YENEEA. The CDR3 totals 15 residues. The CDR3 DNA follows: TGTGCCAGCAGCCGATCCGATGGAGGACCCCTACGCCAGTACTTC. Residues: CASSRSDGGPLRQYF.

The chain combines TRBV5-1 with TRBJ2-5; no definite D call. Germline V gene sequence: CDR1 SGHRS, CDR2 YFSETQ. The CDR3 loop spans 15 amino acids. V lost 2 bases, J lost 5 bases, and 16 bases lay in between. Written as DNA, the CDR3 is TGCGCCAGCAGCTTCAGACCAGCGATTCTGGAGACCCAGTACTTC. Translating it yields CASSFRPAILETQYF.

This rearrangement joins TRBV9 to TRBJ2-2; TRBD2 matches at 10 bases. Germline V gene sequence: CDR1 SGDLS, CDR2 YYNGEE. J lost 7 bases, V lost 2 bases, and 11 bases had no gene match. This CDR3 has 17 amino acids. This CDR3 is CASSVGASGSYFGELFF. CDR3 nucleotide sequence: TGTGCCAGCAGCGTGGGTGCTAGCGGGAGTTACTTCGGGGAGCTGTTTTTT.

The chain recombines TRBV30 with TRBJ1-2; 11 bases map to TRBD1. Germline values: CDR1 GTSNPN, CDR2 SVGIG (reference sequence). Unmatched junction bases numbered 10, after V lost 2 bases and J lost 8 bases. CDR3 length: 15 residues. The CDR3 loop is CAWSRGQGVPGGYTF. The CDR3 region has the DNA TGTGCCTGGAGTCGGGGACAGGGGGTGCCGGGAGGCTACACCTTC.

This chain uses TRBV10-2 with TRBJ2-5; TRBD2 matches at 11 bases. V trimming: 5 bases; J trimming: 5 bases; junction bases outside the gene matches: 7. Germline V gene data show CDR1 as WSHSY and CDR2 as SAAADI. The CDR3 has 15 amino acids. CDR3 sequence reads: CASSPLAGGVETQYF. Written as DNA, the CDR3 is TGCGCCAGCAGTCCCTTAGCGGGGGGGGTGGAGACCCAGTACTTC.

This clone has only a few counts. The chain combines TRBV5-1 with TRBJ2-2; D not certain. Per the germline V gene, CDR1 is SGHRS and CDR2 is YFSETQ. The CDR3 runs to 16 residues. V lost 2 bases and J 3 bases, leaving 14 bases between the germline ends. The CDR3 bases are TGCGCCAGCAGCTTTACGGCTGTCGAGGACACCGGGGAGCTGTTTTTT. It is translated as CASSFTAVEDTGELFF.

CDR3 region: CASSLARLAGGQETQYF. DNA for the CDR3: TGCGCCAGCAGCTTGGCCCGGCTAGCGGGAGGGCAAGAGACCCAGTACTTC. The chain combines TRBV5-1 with TRBJ2-5; TRBD2 matches at 12 bases. The CDR3 is 17 residues long. V lost 0 bases, J lost 2 bases, and 5 bases stayed unmatched. Germline V gene data show CDR1 as SGHRS and CDR2 as YFSETQ.

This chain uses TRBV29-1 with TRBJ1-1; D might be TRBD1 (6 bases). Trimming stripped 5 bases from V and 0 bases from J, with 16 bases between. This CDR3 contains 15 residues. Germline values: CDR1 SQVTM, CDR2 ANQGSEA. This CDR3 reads CSVFRAGDMNTEAFF. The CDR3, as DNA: TGCAGCGTTTTCAGGGCAGGGGATATGAACACTGAAGCTTTCTTT.

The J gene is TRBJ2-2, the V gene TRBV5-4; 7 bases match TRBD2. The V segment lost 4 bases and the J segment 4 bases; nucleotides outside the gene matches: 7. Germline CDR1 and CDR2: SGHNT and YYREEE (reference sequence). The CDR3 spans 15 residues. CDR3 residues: CASSRDYSFTGELFF. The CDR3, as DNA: TGTGCCAGCAGCAGGGACTACTCATTCACCGGGGAGCTGTTTTTT.